This TCR beta chain was recovered during a study of control samples from healthy donors and cancer patients. The data were produced by immunoSEQ multiplex PCR, yet TCRdb's version contains in-frame clones alone and is incomplete. The sample yields 75,000 to 90,000 clones, under 90% seen once. CDR1 and CDR2 from the germline V gene are MNHEY and SVGAGI. The CDR3 runs to 16 residues. The V end was cut by 0 bases, the J end by 5 bases, with 14 bases between. The V and J genes are TRBV6-5 and TRBJ1-3; no firm D call. Input material: PBMCs. The source is a woman between 50 and 59 years old with colorectal cancer. The CDR3 coding sequence is TGTGCCAGCAGTTACTCAAGGCAGATAAACAGAAACACCATATATTTT. Its translation is CASSYSRQINRNTIYF.